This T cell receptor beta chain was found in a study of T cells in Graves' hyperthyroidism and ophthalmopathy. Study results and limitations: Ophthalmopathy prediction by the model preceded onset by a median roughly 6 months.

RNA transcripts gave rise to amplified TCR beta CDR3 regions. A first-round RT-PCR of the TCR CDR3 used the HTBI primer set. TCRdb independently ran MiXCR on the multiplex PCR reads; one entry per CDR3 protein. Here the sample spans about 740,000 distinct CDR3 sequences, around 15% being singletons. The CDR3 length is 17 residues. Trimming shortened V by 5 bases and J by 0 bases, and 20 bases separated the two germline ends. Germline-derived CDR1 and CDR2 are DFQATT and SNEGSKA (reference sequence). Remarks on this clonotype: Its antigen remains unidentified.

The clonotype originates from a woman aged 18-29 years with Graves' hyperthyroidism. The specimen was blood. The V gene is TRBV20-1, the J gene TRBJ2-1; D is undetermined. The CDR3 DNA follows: TGCAGTGCTTGGGTAGCCTCTACCGGGCACTCCTACAATGAGCAGTTCTTC. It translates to CSAWVASTGHSYNEQFF.